One and the same sample provided the 9 T cell receptor beta chains below, sequenced in a study of cytomegalovirus exposure and HLA in healthy donors. The PCR contained 60 Vbeta and 13 Jbeta primers. Sequencing was performed with immunoSEQ multiplex PCR; in TCRdb, only in-frame clones are kept and a portion is missing. The sample comprises around 160,000 clones, around 68% of which are singletons, and over 1.2% rests with the top ten. The source material was PBMCs. These receptors came from a middle-aged man in good health and CMV-seronegative.

This clone occurred a few times. This chain joins TRBV28 and TRBJ1-2; no clear D gene. Germline V CDR1 and CDR2: MDHEN, SYDVKM. Trimming left V 7 bases short and J 2 bases short, with 11 bases between. CDR3 length: 13 residues. CDR3 residues: CASTIPGNYGYTF. CDR3 bases: TGTGCCAGCACTATTCCGGGAAACTATGGCTACACCTTC.

The gene calls are TRBV4-2 and TRBJ2-5, with TRBD2 matching over 7 bases. Germline CDR1 is LGHNA and CDR2 is YNFKEQ. Trimming cost V 6 bases and J 5 bases; bases outside gene matches: 0. The CDR3 runs to 11 residues. The CDR3 nucleotides read TGTGCCAGCAGGGGGGGGGAGACCCAGTACTTC. Its translation: CASRGGETQYF.

Only a few counts were recorded for this clone. The DNA of the CDR3 is TGTGCCAGCTCCGGACAGGGAACGGTTCAGCCCCAGCATTTT. Amino acid sequence: CASSGQGTVQPQHF. V usage is TRBV2 and J usage is TRBJ1-5, with 8 bases lining up with TRBD1. V was clipped by 8 bases and J by 6 bases; unmatched bases: 9. The CDR3 runs to 14 residues. Germline CDR1 and CDR2: SNHLY and FYNNEI.

This clone was counted once. This chain joins TRBV6-5 and TRBJ2-5; tentatively, D is TRBD2 (7 bases). Germline values: CDR1 MNHEY, CDR2 SVGAGI. The V and J ends lost 0 bases and 5 bases respectively, with 13 bases between them. The CDR3 is 15 residues long. The CDR3 coding sequence is TGTGCCAGCAGTTACTCGCGGAGGGGGGGGGAGACCCAGTACTTC. Protein product: CASSYSRRGGETQYF.

The chain combines TRBV6-5 with TRBJ1-2; 8 bases agree with TRBD1. The CDR3 consists of 13 residues. The germline gives CDR1 MNHEY, CDR2 SVGAGI. Losses at the gene ends were 6 bases for V and 4 bases for J; bases not matched to a gene: 4. CDR3 nucleotide sequence: TGTGCCAGCAGGGGGACAGGAAGCTATGGCTACACCTTC. Amino acids: CASRGTGSYGYTF.

The chain combines TRBV7-6 with TRBJ1-6, with D possibly TRBD1 on 5 matching bases. Germline V gene lookup returns CDR1 SGHVS and CDR2 FNYEAQ. The CDR3 contains 15 residues. With 1 base removed from V and 10 bases from J, the gap between germline ends came to 14 bases. The CDR3 nucleotides are TGTGCCAGCAGCTTAGAATCCAGGGTAACCTCACCCCTCCACTTT. It yields the protein CASSLESRVTSPLHF.

The chain links TRBV28 to TRBJ1-6; D is uncertain. Germline CDR1 reads MDHEN; CDR2 reads SYDVKM. The V gene lost 3 bases and the J gene lost 9 bases, with 12 bases spanning the gap. The CDR3 is made up of 14 amino acids. Here the CDR3 reads CASSFASGGSPLHF. CDR3 bases: TGTGCCAGCAGTTTTGCCTCCGGCGGTTCACCCCTCCACTTT.

The chain links TRBV28 to TRBJ1-5; TRBD1 matches 7 bases. This CDR3 is 13 amino acids long. Germline assignment: CDR1 MDHEN and CDR2 SYDVKM. V lost 7 bases, J lost 2 bases, and 2 bases stayed unmatched. The chain's CDR3 is CASKTGGNQPQHF. Here the CDR3 DNA reads TGTGCCAGCAAAACAGGGGGCAATCAGCCCCAGCATTTT.

The DNA of the CDR3 is TGTGCCAGCAGTGATAGCCTGCGGTACGAGCAGTACTTC. This sequence encodes CASSDSLRYEQYF. The chain couples TRBV25-1 to TRBJ2-7, with unresolved D. V dropped 3 bases and J dropped 4 bases, with 10 bases sitting between them. The germline gives CDR1 MGHDK, CDR2 SYGVNS. This CDR3 contains 13 residues.